Below, one T cell receptor (beta chain) is given with its context. What it binds is unknown. UMIs were added to TCR cDNA along with a universal primer site when it was made by 5'RACE template switching. TCRdb called the 5' RACE reads again in MiXCR, with one record for every CDR3 protein. The table shows 300,000 to 400,000 distinct CDR3 sequences, with around an eighth occurring only once. Germline V gives CDR1 LNHDA, CDR2 SQIVND (reference sequence). The CDR3 loop spans 14 amino acids. J was trimmed by 6 bases and V by 7 bases; bases with no gene match: 8. The data stem from a study of T cells after yellow fever vaccination. General study points: When the response was secondary, it was weaker but reached its peak faster, day 5 versus 15.

The V gene is TRBV19, the J gene TRBJ2-1; 8 bases align to TRBD1. This receptor was identified in a man younger than 35 who received the YFV17D yellow fever vaccine. Sequencing used CD4+ T cells sorted from PBMCs, obtained 15 days after the yellow fever booster vaccination. In nucleotides, the CDR3 is TGTGCCAGTACCCGGGACAGGTCGATCAATGAGCAGTTCTTC. The encoded protein is CASTRDRSINEQFF.